The 10 T cell receptor beta chains below all came from one sample that was sequenced in a study of blood T cell repertoires in COVID-19. Data came from immunoSEQ multiplex PCR; TCRdb stores just in-frame clones and leaves some out. The data contain about 180,000 clones, roughly 84% of them seen just once; the ten biggest clones take up 5.5% to 8%. The sample taken for sequencing was peripheral blood. These receptors were obtained from a woman aged 40 to 55 with COVID-19, enrolled during active disease.

The genes are TRBV7-9 and TRBJ2-3; D is possibly TRBD2 (5 bases). V dropped 7 bases and J dropped 0 bases, with 14 bases sitting between them. The CDR3 has 15 amino acids. Germline V gene data show CDR1 as SEHNR and CDR2 as FQNEAQ (reference sequence). The chain's CDR3 is CASNQGRHSTDTQYF. The DNA for the CDR3 is TGTGCCAGCAACCAAGGGAGACACAGCACAGATACGCAGTATTTT. Filled out from reference TRBV7-9 and TRBJ2-3, the complete variable domain reads DTGVSQNPRHKITKRGQNVTFRCDPISEHNRLYWYRQTLGQGPEFLTYFQNEAQLEKSRLLSDRFSAERPKGSFSTLEIQRTEQGDSAMYLCASNQGRHSTDTQYFGPGTRLTVL.

The V gene is TRBV5-1, the J gene TRBJ2-5, with TRBD2 matching 11 bases. Germline CDR1 is SGHRS and CDR2 is YFSETQ. V dropped 1 base and J dropped 2; count of bases not matched to a gene: 4. The CDR3 consists of 16 residues. In nucleotides, the CDR3 is TGCGCCAGCAGCTTGCTGACTAGCGGGGCGCAAGAGACCCAGTACTTC. As protein: CASSLLTSGAQETQYF.

The chain uses TRBV6-5 and TRBJ1-4; the match to TRBD1 covers 8 bases. Germline-derived CDR1 and CDR2 are MNHEY and SVGAGI. V trimming: 6 bases; J trimming: 7 bases; junction bases outside the gene matches: 4. The CDR3 loop spans 13 amino acids. DNA for the CDR3: TGTGCCAGCAGGTCGACAGGGGTTGAAAAACTGTTTTTT. This encodes CASRSTGVEKLFF.

The rearrangement joins TRBV9 to TRBJ2-3; TRBD2 matches at 10 bases. In germline, CDR1 is SGDLS, CDR2 YYNGEE. This CDR3 contains 16 residues. The J segment lost 8 bases and the V segment lost 0 bases, leaving 9 bases of the junction unmatched. The CDR3 loop reads CASSVATSGVVVTQYF. CDR3 bases: TGTGCCAGCAGCGTAGCAACTAGCGGGGTTGTGGTTACGCAGTATTTT.

This clone was recorded only once. This chain links TRBV2 with TRBJ1-1; no definite D call. In germline, CDR1 is SNHLY, CDR2 FYNNEI. V was shortened by 6 bases and J by 8 bases, with 7 bases between the two germline ends. This CDR3 is built from 10 residues. The CDR3 is CASRALEAFF. CDR3 in DNA: TGTGCCAGCAGGGCCTTAGAAGCTTTCTTT.

This clone was picked up a small number of times. The V call is TRBV6-5, the J call TRBJ2-2, with 8 bases lining up with TRBD1. V lost 5 bases and J lost 3; bases outside the gene matches: 2. Per germline, CDR1 MNHEY and CDR2 SVGAGI. This CDR3 is 14 amino acids long. This chain's CDR3 is CASSLTGDTGELFF. The CDR3 DNA reads TGTGCCAGCAGTCTGACAGGGGACACCGGGGAGCTGTTTTTT.

The chain couples TRBV5-6 to TRBJ2-7; 11 positions agree with TRBD1. CDR1 is SGHDT and CDR2 is YYEEEE in the germline V gene. The trim removed 4 bases at V and 2 bases at J, leaving 5 bases unmatched. This CDR3 contains 15 residues. Here the CDR3 reads CASSVPGQGAYEQYF. CDR3 bases: TGTGCCAGCAGCGTACCGGGACAGGGGGCCTACGAGCAGTACTTC.

A word on this clone: This CDR3 is also generated by other DNA sequences in the sample. This sequence joins TRBV6-5 and TRBJ2-7; tentatively, D is TRBD2 (5 bases). Germline CDR1 is MNHEY and CDR2 is SVGAGI. This CDR3 has 12 amino acids. The V and J ends lost 3 bases and 3 bases respectively, with 6 bases between them. The CDR3 reads CASSYEGYEQYF. Written as DNA, the CDR3 is TGTGCCAGCAGTTATGAGGGCTACGAGCAGTACTTC.

V is TRBV24-1 and J is TRBJ2-2; 8 bases agree with TRBD1. The CDR3 is 16 residues long. Germline CDR1 KGHDR, CDR2 SFDVKD. V shed 3 bases and J 5 bases; nucleotides not matched to a gene: 7. The CDR3 protein is CATSDRTGPATGELFF. In DNA, the CDR3 is TGTGCCACCAGTGATCGGACAGGGCCGGCTACCGGGGAGCTGTTTTTT.

The chain couples TRBV5-1 to TRBJ1-2, with D possibly being TRBD1 (6 bases). The V end was cut by 8 bases, the J end by 4 bases, with 27 bases between. This CDR3 has 17 amino acids. Germline V lookup: CDR1 SGHRS, CDR2 YFSETQ. Written as DNA, the CDR3 is TGCGCCAGTAAGCCCCGGACAGCGGGACCCCATTCCTATGGCTACACCTTC. Its protein product is CASKPRTAGPHSYGYTF.